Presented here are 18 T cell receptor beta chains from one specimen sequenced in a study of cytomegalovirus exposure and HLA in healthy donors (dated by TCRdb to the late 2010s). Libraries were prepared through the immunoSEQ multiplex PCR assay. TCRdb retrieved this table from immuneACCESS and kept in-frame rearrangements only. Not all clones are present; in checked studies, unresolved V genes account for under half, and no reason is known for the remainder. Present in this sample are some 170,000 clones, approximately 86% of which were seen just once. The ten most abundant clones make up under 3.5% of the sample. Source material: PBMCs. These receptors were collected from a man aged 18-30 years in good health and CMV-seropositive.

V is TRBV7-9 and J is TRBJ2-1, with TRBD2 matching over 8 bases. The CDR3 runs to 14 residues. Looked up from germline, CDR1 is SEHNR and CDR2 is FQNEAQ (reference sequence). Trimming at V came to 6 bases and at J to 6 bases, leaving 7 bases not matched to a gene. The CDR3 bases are TGTGCCAGCAGAAAGGGGGGACTAGTCAATGAGCAGTTCTTC. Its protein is CASRKGGLVNEQFF.

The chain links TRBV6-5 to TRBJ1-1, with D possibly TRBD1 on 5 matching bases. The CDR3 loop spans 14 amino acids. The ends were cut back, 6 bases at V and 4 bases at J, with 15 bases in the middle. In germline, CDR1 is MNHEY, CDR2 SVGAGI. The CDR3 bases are TGTGCCAGCAGAACCCCCGGGGGGTCCACTGAAGCTTTCTTT. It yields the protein CASRTPGGSTEAFF.

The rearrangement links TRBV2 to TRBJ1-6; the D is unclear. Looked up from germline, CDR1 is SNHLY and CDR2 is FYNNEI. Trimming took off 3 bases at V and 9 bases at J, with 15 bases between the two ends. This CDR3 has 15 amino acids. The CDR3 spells CASSDFAGVGSPLHF. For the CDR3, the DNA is TGTGCCAGCAGTGATTTTGCCGGGGTCGGTTCACCCCTCCACTTT.

CDR3 bases: TGTGCCAGCAGCAGAACCGGGACATGGTCCTACGAGCAGTACTTC. It translates to CASSRTGTWSYEQYF. The chain carries TRBV13 and TRBJ2-7, with a weak D call TRBD1 (6 bases). Per the germline V gene, CDR1 is PRHDT and CDR2 is FYEKMQ (reference sequence). Trimming pared 5 bases from V and 1 base from J, leaving 15 bases between. The CDR3 runs to 15 residues.

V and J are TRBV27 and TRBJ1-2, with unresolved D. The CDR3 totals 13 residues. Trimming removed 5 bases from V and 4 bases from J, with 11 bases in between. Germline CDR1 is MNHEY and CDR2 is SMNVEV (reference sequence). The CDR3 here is CASSSRRGYGYTF. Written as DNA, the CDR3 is TGTGCCAGCAGTAGCCGACGCGGCTATGGCTACACCTTC.

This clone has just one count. The CDR3 protein is CASSLGLEETQYF. The CDR3 nucleotides read TGTGCCAGCAGCTTGGGACTGGAAGAGACCCAGTACTTC. The chain recombines TRBV5-4 with TRBJ2-5; D unclear. V lost 0 bases and J lost 3, with 6 bases in between. Germline V gene lookup returns CDR1 SGHNT and CDR2 YYREEE (reference sequence). The CDR3 is 13 amino acids.

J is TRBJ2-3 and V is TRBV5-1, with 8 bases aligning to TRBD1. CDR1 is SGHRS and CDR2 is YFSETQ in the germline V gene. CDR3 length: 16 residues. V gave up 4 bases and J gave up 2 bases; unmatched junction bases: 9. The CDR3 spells CASSVPTGATTDTQYF. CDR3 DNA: TGCGCCAGCAGCGTACCGACAGGGGCCACCACAGATACGCAGTATTTT.

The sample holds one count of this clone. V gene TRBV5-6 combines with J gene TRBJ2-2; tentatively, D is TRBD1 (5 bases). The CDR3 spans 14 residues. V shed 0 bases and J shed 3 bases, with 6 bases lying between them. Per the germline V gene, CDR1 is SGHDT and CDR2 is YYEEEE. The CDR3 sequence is CASSLEGDTGELFF. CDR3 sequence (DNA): TGTGCCAGCAGCTTGGAAGGGGACACCGGGGAGCTGTTTTTT.

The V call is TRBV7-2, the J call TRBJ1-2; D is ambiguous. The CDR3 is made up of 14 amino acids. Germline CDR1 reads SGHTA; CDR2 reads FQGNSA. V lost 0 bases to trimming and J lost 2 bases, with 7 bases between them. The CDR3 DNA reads TGTGCCAGCAGCTTAGCGGGCTCAAACTATGGCTACACCTTC. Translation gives CASSLAGSNYGYTF. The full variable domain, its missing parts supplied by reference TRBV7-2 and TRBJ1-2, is GAGVSQSPSNKVTEKGKDVELRCDPISGHTALYWYRQSLGQGLEFLIYFQGNSAPDKSGLPSDRFSAERTGGSVSTLTIQRTQQEDSAVYLCASSLAGSNYGYTFGSGTRLTVV.

The CDR3 coding sequence is TGTGCCAGCAGCGCAGGGACAGGGGAAGGGCAGCCCCAGCATTTT. Its translation is CASSAGTGEGQPQHF. This rearrangement joins TRBV5-6 to TRBJ1-5, with 10 bases that match TRBD1. J gave up 7 bases and V 4 bases, and 8 bases lay outside the gene matches. The CDR3 is made up of 15 amino acids. Germline loops: CDR1 SGHDT, CDR2 YYEEEE. The full variable domain, its missing parts supplied by reference TRBV5-6 and TRBJ1-5, is DAGVTQSPTHLIKTRGQQVTLRCSPKSGHDTVSWYQQALGQGPQFIFQYYEEEERQRGNFPDRFSGHQFPNYSSELNVNALLLGDSALYLCASSAGTGEGQPQHFGDGTRLSIL.

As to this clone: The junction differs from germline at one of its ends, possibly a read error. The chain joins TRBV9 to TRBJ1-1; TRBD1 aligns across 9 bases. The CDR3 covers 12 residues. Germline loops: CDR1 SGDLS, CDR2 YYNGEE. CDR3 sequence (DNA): TGTGCCAGCAGCGCCCTAGGGACAGGGATCCTTTTT. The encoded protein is CASSALGTGILF.

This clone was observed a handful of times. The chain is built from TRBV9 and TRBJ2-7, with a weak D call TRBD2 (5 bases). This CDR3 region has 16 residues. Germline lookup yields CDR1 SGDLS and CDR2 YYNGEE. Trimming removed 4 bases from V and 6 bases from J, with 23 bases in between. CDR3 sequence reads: CASSPTQADSPGEQYF. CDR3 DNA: TGTGCCAGCAGCCCCACCCAGGCGGACTCTCCCGGCGAGCAGTACTTC.

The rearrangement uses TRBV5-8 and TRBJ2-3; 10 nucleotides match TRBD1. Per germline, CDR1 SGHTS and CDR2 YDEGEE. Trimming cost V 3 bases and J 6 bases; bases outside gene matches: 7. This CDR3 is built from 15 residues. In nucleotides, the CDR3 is TGTGCCAGCAGCTCGGGACAGGGGCCTACGGATACGCAGTATTTT. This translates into CASSSGQGPTDTQYF.

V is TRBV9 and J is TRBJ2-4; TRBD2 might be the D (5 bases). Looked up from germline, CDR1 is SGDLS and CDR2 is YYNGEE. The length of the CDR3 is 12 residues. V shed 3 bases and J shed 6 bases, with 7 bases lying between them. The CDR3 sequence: CASSAEGNIQYF. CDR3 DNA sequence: TGTGCCAGCAGCGCCGAGGGAAACATTCAGTACTTC.

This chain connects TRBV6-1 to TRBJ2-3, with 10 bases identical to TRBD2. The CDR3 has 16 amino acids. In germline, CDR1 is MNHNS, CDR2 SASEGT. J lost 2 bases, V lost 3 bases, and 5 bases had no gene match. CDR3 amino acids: CASSELAGALTDTQYF. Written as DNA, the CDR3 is TGTGCCAGCAGTGAGCTAGCGGGGGCGCTCACAGATACGCAGTATTTT.

The CDR3 region has the DNA TGCGCCAGCAGGCTCAGGGGGATTGGTGGGGCCAACGTCCTGACTTTC. Its translation is CASRLRGIGGANVLTF. This sequence joins TRBV5-1 and TRBJ2-6; 7 positions agree with TRBD1. V trimming: 5 bases; J trimming: 3 bases; junction bases outside the gene matches: 8. CDR1 SGHRS and CDR2 YFSETQ come from the germline V gene. The CDR3 contains 16 residues.

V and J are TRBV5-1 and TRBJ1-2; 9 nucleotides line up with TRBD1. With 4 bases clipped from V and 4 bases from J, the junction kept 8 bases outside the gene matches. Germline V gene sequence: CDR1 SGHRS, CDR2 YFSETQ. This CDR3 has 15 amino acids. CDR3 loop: CASSTATGGAYGYTF. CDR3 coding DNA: TGCGCCAGCAGCACCGCGACAGGGGGGGCCTATGGCTACACCTTC. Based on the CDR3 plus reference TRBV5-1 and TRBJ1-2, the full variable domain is KAGVTQTPRYLIKTRGQQVTLSCSPISGHRSVSWYQQTPGQGLQFLFEYFSETQRNKGNFPGRFSGRQFSNSRSEMNVSTLELGDSALYLCASSTATGGAYGYTFGSGTRLTVV.

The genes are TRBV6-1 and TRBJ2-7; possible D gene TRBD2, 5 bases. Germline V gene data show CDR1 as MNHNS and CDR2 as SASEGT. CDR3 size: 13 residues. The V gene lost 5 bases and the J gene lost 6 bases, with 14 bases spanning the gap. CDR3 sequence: CASSLRDASEQYF. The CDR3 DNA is TGTGCCAGCAGTTTACGGGATGCCTCCGAGCAGTACTTC.